The next 8 T cell receptor beta chains were all read from a single sample in a study of cytomegalovirus exposure and HLA in healthy donors. 13 Jbeta primers and 60 Vbeta primers were used for the PCR. Assay used: immunoSEQ multiplex PCR; TCRdb lists only in-frame clones, some missing. This table has fewer than 200,000 clones, roughly 80% appearing once. The sequencing input was PBMCs. These receptors were obtained from a young woman in good health and CMV-seronegative.

This clone was counted once. V and J are TRBV7-6 and TRBJ2-5, with a weak D call TRBD1 (5 bases). Germline V lookup: CDR1 SGHVS, CDR2 FNYEAQ. The CDR3 contains 15 residues. V gave up 1 base and J gave up 1 base, with 10 bases separating them. The CDR3 protein is CASSLEAGIQETQYF. CDR3 bases: TGTGCCAGCAGCTTAGAAGCAGGGATCCAAGAGACCCAGTACTTC.

The rearrangement links TRBV29-1 to TRBJ2-3, with a possible D match to TRBD1 (5 bases). Germline CDR1 reads SQVTM; CDR2 reads ANQGSEA. The CDR3 consists of 13 residues. Trimming cost V 6 bases and J 2 bases, with 12 bases left between them. CDR3 residues: CSVRGRVTDTQYF. The DNA of the CDR3 is TGCAGCGTCCGAGGCAGGGTCACAGATACGCAGTATTTT.

This clone was recorded once. V gene TRBV11-3 combines with J gene TRBJ2-2; 14 nucleotides align to TRBD2. The V gene's germline CDR1 is SGHNT and CDR2 YENEEA. With V trimmed by 8 bases and J by 7 bases, 6 bases remained unmatched. This CDR3 is 15 amino acids long. The CDR3 loop is CASSPGLAGDGELFF. CDR3 nucleotide sequence: TGTGCCAGCTCACCGGGACTAGCGGGAGACGGGGAGCTGTTTTTT.

This sequence joins TRBV7-2 and TRBJ1-1, with 7 bases matching TRBD1. J lost 5 bases, V lost 1 base, and 4 bases had no gene match. The CDR3 runs 14 residues. CDR1 and CDR2 from the germline V gene are SGHTA and FQGNSA. In DNA form, the CDR3 reads TGTGCCAGCAGCTTAGAGGGGGCGGTAACTGAAGCTTTCTTT. Protein sequence: CASSLEGAVTEAFF.

This clone was seen a single time. This chain joins TRBV30 and TRBJ1-5; D gene uncertain. This CDR3 is 13 amino acids long. The germline V and J ends were trimmed by 1 base and 7 bases, with 11 bases remaining between them. Germline CDR1 reads GTSNPN; CDR2 reads SVGIG (reference sequence). CDR3 in amino acids: CAWSASFGQPQHF. CDR3 coding DNA: TGTGCCTGGAGTGCCTCATTCGGGCAGCCCCAGCATTTT.

The rearrangement joins TRBV28 to TRBJ2-1, with 10 bases that match TRBD2. V trimming: 8 bases; J trimming: 7 bases; junction bases outside the gene matches: 20. Looked up from germline, CDR1 is MDHEN and CDR2 is SYDVKM. This CDR3 spans 18 amino acids. CDR3 residues: CASLSPLFSGRAANEQFF. CDR3 DNA sequence: TGTGCCAGCCTCTCCCCTCTCTTCAGCGGGAGGGCCGCGAATGAGCAGTTCTTC.

The chain links TRBV10-3 to TRBJ2-3; weak D call: TRBD1 (5 bases). CDR3 length: 15 residues. V lost 0 bases and J lost 3, with 10 bases in between. The germline V gene encodes CDR1 ENHRY and CDR2 SYGVKD. CDR3: CAISESRDRTDTQYF. CDR3 nucleotide sequence: TGTGCCATCAGTGAGTCACGTGACAGAACAGATACGCAGTATTTT.

The CDR3 is CASSPYGGSNQPQHF. The CDR3 DNA follows: TGCGCCAGCAGCCCCTACGGGGGTAGCAATCAGCCCCAGCATTTT. This chain links TRBV5-1 with TRBJ1-5; D is perhaps TRBD1 (5 bases). From germline, CDR1 is SGHRS and CDR2 YFSETQ. The CDR3 is 15 residues long. V lost 4 bases and J 0 bases, leaving 11 bases between the germline ends.